This entry lists 8 T cell receptor beta chains sequenced from one sample in a study of T cells in Graves' hyperthyroidism and ophthalmopathy (dated by TCRdb to 2018 to 2020). The library was prepared using multiplex PCR. Instrument on record: Illumina HiSeq 2000. TCR beta CDR3 regions were amplified from RNA transcripts. A first-round RT-PCR of the TCR CDR3 used the HTBI primer set with the Qiagen OneStep RT-PCR kit. TCRdb reprocessing: public reads trimmed at Q25 with fastp, clones called with MiXCR, in-frame beta chains kept. CDR3 protein duplicates are merged, each entry listing the most common genes and DNA. This sample holds around 760,000 distinct CDR3 sequences; roughly a third were observed only once. The biggest ten clones account for around a third of the sample. Sequencing was carried out using blood. These receptors were taken from a woman in her 40s with Graves' hyperthyroidism.

The rearrangement joins TRBV2 to TRBJ1-6; D remains unclear. The CDR3 runs to 14 residues. Germline CDR1 reads SNHLY; CDR2 reads FYNNEI. V shed 7 bases and J shed 4 bases, with 11 bases lying between them. CDR3 bases: TGTGCCAGCAACACGGGTCTGTATAATTCACCCCTCCACTTT. Amino acids: CASNTGLYNSPLHF.

At least ten counts were recorded for this clonotype. The CDR3 spells CAISEPLTGGETQYF. The CDR3 DNA sequence: TGTGCCATCAGTGAGCCCCTGACAGGGGGAGAGACCCAGTACTTC. This sequence joins TRBV10-3 and TRBJ2-5; 9 bases fit TRBD1. Germline V gene data show CDR1 as ENHRY and CDR2 as SYGVKD. The CDR3 consists of 15 residues. V lost 2 bases to trimming and J lost 4 bases; unmatched junction nucleotides: 5.

This clonotype occurred many times. This CDR3 is CATRGDRSYGYTF. CDR3 nucleotides: TGTGCCACCCGAGGGGACAGATCCTATGGCTACACCTTC. V gene TRBV7-9 combines with J gene TRBJ1-2; TRBD1 agrees at 7 bases. The J segment lost 4 bases and the V segment lost 10 bases, leaving 9 bases of the junction unmatched. Germline V gene lookup returns CDR1 SEHNR and CDR2 FQNEAQ (reference sequence). This CDR3 comprises 13 residues.

In regard to this clonotype: A read error may produce the germline difference seen at one junction end. The rearrangement joins TRBV10-1 to TRBJ2-3; D ambiguous. CDR3 length: 13 amino acids. In germline, CDR1 is WNHNN, CDR2 SYGVQD (reference sequence). The CDR3 spells CASSLPSGDTQYF. CDR3 nucleotides: TGTGCCAGCAGTCTCCCAAGTGGGGATACGCAGTATTTT.

This clonotype showed up just a few times. This sequence joins TRBV4-3 and TRBJ2-7; unclear D gene. Looked up from germline, CDR1 is LGHNA and CDR2 is YSLEER. This CDR3 spans 15 amino acids. Trimming left V 0 bases short and J 0 bases short, with 9 bases between. The DNA for the CDR3 is TGCGCCAGCAGCCAAGACTGGGATTACTCCTACGAGCAGTACTTC. It is translated as CASSQDWDYSYEQYF.

J is TRBJ2-3 and V is TRBV20-1; 10 bases align to TRBD1. The CDR3 is 16 residues long. V lost 5 bases and J lost 2; bases outside the gene matches: 10. CDR1 is DFQATT and CDR2 is SNEGSKA in the germline V gene (reference sequence). Here the CDR3 reads CSAPEGQGGYTDTQYF. CDR3 bases: TGCAGTGCTCCAGAAGGACAGGGGGGCTACACAGATACGCAGTATTTT.

This clonotype has ten or more counts. This chain joins TRBV19 and TRBJ1-3; 7 bases match TRBD1. Germline CDR1 reads LNHDA; CDR2 reads SQIVND (reference sequence). Trimming cost V 4 bases and J 1 base; bases outside gene matches: 7. The CDR3 covers 16 residues. DNA of the CDR3: TGTGCCAGTAGTACCGACAGGGAAGCGTCTGGAAACACCATATATTTT. Translating it yields CASSTDREASGNTIYF.

This clonotype has at least ten counts. This chain joins TRBV7-3 and TRBJ2-5, with 12 bases matching TRBD2. Germline V gives CDR1 SGHTA, CDR2 FQGTGA. V dropped 4 bases and J dropped 4; count of bases not matched to a gene: 7. This CDR3 is built from 16 residues. The CDR3, as DNA: TGTGCCAGCAGCTCTACTAGCGGGAGGATTCGAGAGACCCAGTACTTC. It codes for CASSSTSGRIRETQYF.